This entry lists 24 T cell receptor beta chains sequenced from one sample in a study of identical twins. TCRdb reprocessed the 5' RACE reads via MiXCR and lists one record per CDR3 protein. The sample has nearly 650,000 distinct CDR3 sequences, 7.1% seen once. These data were also reused for a study on yellow fever vaccine responses in identical twins.

Sequenced sample: PBMCs. Source of these receptors: a young woman in good health.

This clonotype was counted only a few times. V is TRBV5-1 and J is TRBJ1-2; possibly TRBD1 for D (6 bases). The CDR3 runs 15 residues. Germline CDR1 SGHRS, CDR2 YFSETQ. The V gene lost 0 bases and the J gene lost 1 base, with 10 bases spanning the gap. DNA for the CDR3: TGCGCCAGCAGCTTGGGTACAGGGATTAACTATGGCTACACCTTC. Translated: CASSLGTGINYGYTF.

This clonotype showed up just a few times. The chain employs TRBV24-1 and TRBJ1-1; no clear D gene. CDR1 is KGHDR and CDR2 is SFDVKD in the germline V gene. The CDR3 loop spans 12 amino acids. The ends were cut back, 8 bases at V and 6 bases at J, with 12 bases in the middle. In nucleotides, the CDR3 is TGTGCCACCACCTCCGGACGGTCTGAAGCTTTCTTT. Protein: CATTSGRSEAFF.

This clonotype was counted at least ten times. CDR3 sequence reads: CASRSQTGTGEQYV. For the CDR3, the DNA is TGTGCCAGCAGATCCCAGACTGGGACGGGGGAGCAGTACGTC. The chain combines TRBV7-8 with TRBJ2-7; D is possibly TRBD1 or TRBD2 (5 bases each). Germline V gene sequence: CDR1 SGHVS, CDR2 FQNEAQ. There are 14 residues in the CDR3. Trimming took off 6 bases at V and 7 bases at J, with 19 bases between the two ends.

V gene TRBV5-1 combines with J gene TRBJ2-5; 13 positions match TRBD2. V trimming: 0 bases; J trimming: 1 base; junction bases outside the gene matches: 3. This CDR3 region has 17 residues. Germline V gene data show CDR1 as SGHRS and CDR2 as YFSETQ. CDR3 sequence (DNA): TGCGCCAGCAGCTTGGGAGGGACTAGCGGGGCCCAAGAGACCCAGTACTTC. Translation: CASSLGGTSGAQETQYF. Full variable domain (rest looked up from reference TRBV5-1 and TRBJ2-5): KAGVTQTPRYLIKTRGQQVTLSCSPISGHRSVSWYQQTPGQGLQFLFEYFSETQRNKGNFPGRFSGRQFSNSRSEMNVSTLELGDSALYLCASSLGGTSGAQETQYFGPGTRLLVL.

This clonotype was counted only a few times. The chain links TRBV27 to TRBJ2-1; maybe TRBD2 (6 bases). The germline V gene has CDR1 MNHEY and CDR2 SMNVEV (reference sequence). This CDR3 region has 17 residues. V lost 0 bases and J lost 6, with 18 bases in between. Here the CDR3 DNA reads TGTGCCAGCAGTTTATCCCACCTAGCGACAACGGGCAATGAGCAGTTCTTC. Its translation is CASSLSHLATTGNEQFF.

This clonotype was counted only a few times. V gene TRBV2 combines with J gene TRBJ1-6; maybe TRBD1 (5 bases). Per germline, CDR1 SNHLY and CDR2 FYNNEI. This CDR3 is 14 amino acids long. V was pared by 5 bases and J by 7 bases, with 12 bases between. The CDR3 here is CASSRGDANSPLHF. In DNA form, the CDR3 reads TGTGCCAGCAGTCGAGGGGATGCCAATTCACCCCTCCACTTT. Filled out from reference TRBV2 and TRBJ1-6, the complete variable domain reads EPEVTQTPSHQVTQMGQEVILRCVPISNHLYFYWYRQILGQKVEFLVSFYNNEISEKSEIFDDQFSVERPDGSNFTLKIRSTKLEDSAMYFCASSRGDANSPLHFGNGTRLTVT.

The sample holds a few counts of this clonotype. V is TRBV2 and J is TRBJ2-5; TRBD2 matches 7 bases. V was clipped by 8 bases and J by 10 bases; unmatched bases: 13. Germline V gives CDR1 SNHLY, CDR2 FYNNEI. The CDR3 length is 13 residues. CDR3 in amino acids: CASSPRGGKIQYF. DNA of the CDR3: TGTGCCAGCTCTCCCCGGGGAGGGAAAATCCAGTACTTC.

This clonotype was counted a few times. V gene TRBV9 combines with J gene TRBJ2-7; no clear D gene. V dropped 0 bases and J dropped 5 bases, with 12 bases sitting between them. This CDR3 spans 14 amino acids. CDR1 SGDLS and CDR2 YYNGEE come from the germline V gene. CDR3 sequence (DNA): TGTGCCAGCAGCGTAGTCCCGAGCGCCGACGAGCAGTACTTC. This gives the protein CASSVVPSADEQYF. The full variable domain, its missing parts supplied by reference TRBV9 and TRBJ2-7, is DSGVTQTPKHLITATGQRVTLRCSPRSGDLSVYWYQQSLDQGLQFLIQYYNGEERAKGNILERFSAQQFPDLHSELNLSSLELGDSALYFCASSVVPSADEQYFGPGTRLTVT.

J is TRBJ2-7 and V is TRBV5-1; perhaps TRBD1 as D (6 bases). The germline gives CDR1 SGHRS, CDR2 YFSETQ. This CDR3 has 14 amino acids. Trimming pared 4 bases from V and 1 base from J, leaving 12 bases between. The CDR3 is CASSPTQGSYEQYV. For the CDR3, the DNA is TGCGCCAGCAGCCCCACACAGGGTTCCTACGAGCAGTACGTC.

This sequence joins TRBV6-1 and TRBJ2-5, with TRBD2 as a possible D gene (5 bases). V was cut by 5 bases and J by 0 bases, with 16 bases left in between. Germline CDR1 reads MNHNS; CDR2 reads SASEGT. This CDR3 is built from 16 residues. The CDR3 region is CASSRALGWYQETQYF. The DNA of the CDR3 is TGTGCCAGCAGTCGGGCACTAGGATGGTACCAAGAGACCCAGTACTTC.

This clonotype turned up a few times. This chain uses TRBV25-1 with TRBJ2-3; 10 bases are a match to TRBD2. This CDR3 has 16 amino acids. CDR1 MGHDK and CDR2 SYGVNS come from the germline V gene. Trimming at V came to 3 bases and at J to 5 bases, leaving 8 bases not matched to a gene. The CDR3: CASSDSGLAGVDTQYF. CDR3 DNA sequence: TGTGCCAGCAGTGATTCCGGCCTAGCGGGAGTAGATACGCAGTATTTT.

This clonotype was observed many times. The chain has TRBV29-1 and TRBJ2-1; 9 bases are shared with TRBD2. Germline V gene lookup returns CDR1 SQVTM and CDR2 ANQGSEA. The CDR3 spans 14 residues. Trimming removed 7 bases from V and 5 bases from J; junction bases left unmatched: 9. The CDR3 here is CSAQTSGPDNEQFF. The CDR3 coding sequence is TGCAGCGCCCAAACTAGCGGGCCCGACAATGAGCAGTTCTTC.

The rearrangement uses TRBV6-1 and TRBJ2-1, with 10 bases aligning to TRBD1. Unmatched junction bases numbered 9, after V lost 6 bases and J lost 4 bases. CDR3 size: 16 residues. Germline CDR1 reads MNHNS; CDR2 reads SASEGT. The CDR3 sequence is CASRMGQGLSYNEQFF. The DNA of the CDR3 is TGTGCCAGCAGAATGGGACAGGGGTTGTCTTACAATGAGCAGTTCTTC.

V gene TRBV6-1 combines with J gene TRBJ2-2; the match to TRBD1 covers 7 bases. Trimming removed 5 bases from V and 1 base from J; junction bases left unmatched: 4. The CDR3 covers 15 residues. From germline, CDR1 is MNHNS and CDR2 SASEGT. The CDR3 spells CASSLGTENTGELFF. CDR3 DNA sequence: TGTGCCAGCAGTCTCGGGACAGAGAACACCGGGGAGCTGTTTTTT.

This clonotype came up a few times. The chain couples TRBV7-2 to TRBJ2-3; 8 bases are a match to TRBD2. Germline trimming cut 5 bases from V and 1 base from J; bases unmatched to any gene: 8. The CDR3 runs to 16 residues. Germline-derived CDR1 and CDR2 are SGHTA and FQGNSA. In DNA form, the CDR3 reads TGTGCCAGCAGCCGGGATAGCGGGACGGGCACAGATACGCAGTATTTT. Amino acids: CASSRDSGTGTDTQYF.

The chain recombines TRBV7-2 with TRBJ2-5; 8 bases are shared with TRBD1. Trimming cost V 3 bases and J 5 bases; bases outside gene matches: 14. Germline values: CDR1 SGHTA, CDR2 FQGNSA. CDR3 length equals 17 residues. This CDR3 is CASSFHPIGQGRETQYF. The CDR3 DNA reads as TGTGCCAGCAGCTTCCACCCGATCGGACAGGGTCGGGAGACCCAGTACTTC.

The chain uses TRBV12-3 or TRBV12-4 and TRBJ2-5; D possibly uses TRBD1 or TRBD2 (5 bases each). V was trimmed by 6 bases and J by 7 bases, leaving 21 bases between them. CDR3 length equals 15 residues. The CDR3 region has the DNA TGTGCCAGCAGCCCCTCCCGGGGCCAGCGCCGGACCCAGTACTTC. Translating it yields CASSPSRGQRRTQYF.

This clonotype has ten or more counts. The chain carries TRBV20-1 and TRBJ1-2; no reliable D call. CDR1 and CDR2 (germline): DFQATT, SNEGSKA (reference sequence). The CDR3 covers 15 residues. The germline V and J ends were trimmed by 0 bases and 0 bases, with 11 bases remaining between them. The DNA of the CDR3 is TGCAGTGCTAGAGAGGCCCCCAAGACTAACTATGGCTACACCTTC. It translates to CSAREAPKTNYGYTF.

In this sample, this clonotype turned up a few times. The chain has TRBV10-3 and TRBJ2-1, with TRBD1 matching over 12 bases. V gave up 6 bases and J gave up 7 bases; unmatched junction bases: 13. The CDR3 consists of 17 residues. CDR1 is ENHRY and CDR2 is SYGVKD in the germline V gene. The CDR3 bases are TGTGCCATCAGGCCGACTGGGGACAGGGGGCAAGGTAATGAGCAGTTCTTC. Residues: CAIRPTGDRGQGNEQFF.

There are a few counts of this clonotype. The J gene is TRBJ1-1, the V gene TRBV11-3; D call uncertain. The V gene lost 2 bases and the J gene lost 4 bases, with 17 bases spanning the gap. Germline V gene data show CDR1 as SGHNT and CDR2 as YENEEA. The CDR3 runs 16 residues. The CDR3 sequence: CASSLSVWGVRTEAFF. The CDR3 DNA is TGTGCCAGCAGCTTAAGTGTTTGGGGTGTGCGCACTGAAGCTTTCTTT. Based on the CDR3 plus reference TRBV11-3 and TRBJ1-1, the full variable domain is EAGVVQSPRYKIIEKKQPVAFWCNPISGHNTLYWYLQNLGQGPELLIRYENEEAVDDSQLPKDRFSAERLKGVDSTLKIQPAELGDSAVYLCASSLSVWGVRTEAFFGQGTRLTVV.

This clonotype was found many times. This sequence joins TRBV3-1 and TRBJ1-5; D is ambiguous. Trimming took 4 bases from V and 3 from J, leaving 16 bases between them. This CDR3 spans 16 amino acids. Germline CDR1 LGHDT, CDR2 YNNKEL (reference sequence). CDR3 protein: CASSPTLLINNQPQHF. For the CDR3, the DNA is TGTGCCAGCAGCCCTACCCTACTTATTAACAATCAGCCCCAGCATTTT.

In this sample, this clonotype turned up many times. V is TRBV5-1 and J is TRBJ1-1; D perhaps matches TRBD1 (5 bases). Per the germline V gene, CDR1 is SGHRS and CDR2 is YFSETQ. V was cut by 3 bases and J by 4 bases, with 10 bases left in between. This CDR3 region has 13 residues. CDR3 sequence (DNA): TGCGCCAGCAGCTCGCAGGGAGGCACTGAAGCTTTCTTT. Amino acid sequence: CASSSQGGTEAFF.

The chain employs TRBV12-3 or TRBV12-4 and TRBJ2-1; D is unclear. The CDR3 consists of 16 residues. V gave up 5 bases and J gave up 5 bases, with 19 bases separating them. CDR3 nucleotides: TGTGCCAGCAGTCTTAACGTGAAGAGCCGGAACAATGAGCAGTTCTTC. Translation gives CASSLNVKSRNNEQFF.

The rearrangement links TRBV15 to TRBJ2-2; 8 nucleotides match TRBD1. The junction had 6 bases not matched to a gene; V was cut back by 5 bases and J by 4 bases. Germline V gene data show CDR1 as LNHNV and CDR2 as YYDKDF (reference sequence). This CDR3 is built from 15 residues. The CDR3 DNA is TGTGCCACCAGCGGAACCCAGGGGGCCACCGGGGAGCTGTTTTTT. Protein: CATSGTQGATGELFF. Drawing the rest from reference TRBV15 and TRBJ2-2, the complete variable domain is DAMVIQNPRYQVTQFGKPVTLSCSQTLNHNVMYWYQQKSSQAPKLLFHYYDKDFNNEADTPDNFQSRRPNTSFCFLDIRSPGLGDTAMYLCATSGTQGATGELFFGEGSRLTVL.